Below, 19 T cell receptor beta chains from the same sample are listed, as sequenced in a study of cytomegalovirus exposure and HLA in healthy donors. 13 Jbeta primers and 60 Vbeta primers were used for the PCR. Clones were sequenced by immunoSEQ multiplex PCR, and TCRdb holds only the in-frame ones, with some missing. The table has 75,000 to 80,000 clones, approximately 72% seen once. Sequencing was carried out using PBMCs. These receptors were collected from a woman aged 40 to 50 in good health and CMV-seropositive.

The rearrangement uses TRBV28 and TRBJ1-6; tentative D call: TRBD1 (5 bases). The V gene's germline CDR1 is MDHEN and CDR2 SYDVKM. V was cut by 6 bases and J by 0 bases, with 9 bases left in between. This CDR3 is 15 amino acids long. CDR3 in DNA: TGTGCCAGCAGAAGGCAGGGCTCCTATAATTCACCCCTCCACTTT. This translates into CASRRQGSYNSPLHF.

V gene TRBV2 combines with J gene TRBJ2-3; 12 bases fit TRBD2. This CDR3 has 15 residues. The germline CDR1 and CDR2 sequences are SNHLY and FYNNEI. The ends lost 6 bases at V and 8 bases at J; junction bases unmatched: 9. The CDR3 region is CASSYTSGGSSTQYF. CDR3 DNA sequence: TGTGCCAGCAGCTACACTAGCGGGGGGTCCAGTACGCAGTATTTT. The full variable domain, in which reference TRBV2 and TRBJ2-3 provide the parts outside the CDR3, is EPEVTQTPSHQVTQMGQEVILRCVPISNHLYFYWYRQILGQKVEFLVSFYNNEISEKSEIFDDQFSVERPDGSNFTLKIRSTKLEDSAMYFCASSYTSGGSSTQYFGPGTRLTVL.

V gene TRBV10-3 combines with J gene TRBJ1-5, with a possible D match to TRBD1 (5 bases). Trimming removed 6 bases at V and 6 bases at J, with 12 bases between. This CDR3 contains 13 residues. CDR1 and CDR2 from the germline V gene are ENHRY and SYGVKD. Here the CDR3 reads CAIRLTDGQPQHF. CDR3 nucleotides: TGTGCCATCAGGTTGACAGATGGTCAGCCCCAGCATTTT.

There are a few counts of this clone. The V and J genes are TRBV4-2 and TRBJ1-4; TRBD1 matches 7 bases. The CDR3 consists of 14 residues. The germline gives CDR1 LGHNA, CDR2 YNFKEQ. J was trimmed by 8 bases and V by 6 bases; bases with no gene match: 9. The chain's CDR3 is CASSPYDRVEKLFF. The CDR3 nucleotides are TGTGCCAGCAGTCCTTATGACAGGGTCGAAAAACTGTTTTTT.

The chain employs TRBV4-2 and TRBJ2-7, with a tentative D call TRBD1 (5 bases). CDR3 size: 14 residues. The germline V gene has CDR1 LGHNA and CDR2 YNFKEQ. Trimming left V 1 base short and J 4 bases short, with 11 bases between. CDR3 DNA: TGTGCCAGCAGCCAAGTGAGCAGGGATTACGAGCAGTACTTC. This codes for CASSQVSRDYEQYF.

The rearrangement uses TRBV2 and TRBJ1-6; no definite D call. Germline lookup yields CDR1 SNHLY and CDR2 FYNNEI. The CDR3 is 14 residues long. V gave up 4 bases and J gave up 10 bases, with 14 bases separating them. In DNA form, the CDR3 reads TGTGCCAGCAGTGCAATGGCGGAGGGCTCACCCCTCCACTTT. Protein product: CASSAMAEGSPLHF.

The chain carries TRBV19 and TRBJ1-5; possible D gene TRBD1, 6 bases. The germline gives CDR1 LNHDA, CDR2 SQIVND (reference sequence). V dropped 9 bases and J dropped 3 bases, with 15 bases sitting between them. The CDR3 has 14 amino acids. CDR3 sequence (DNA): TGTGCCAGCCAAATAGGACAGCACAATCAGCCCCAGCATTTT. Residues: CASQIGQHNQPQHF.

This rearrangement joins TRBV29-1 to TRBJ1-1; 10 bases are shared with TRBD1. Trimming at V came to 6 bases and at J to 3 bases, leaving 7 bases not matched to a gene. CDR1 SQVTM and CDR2 ANQGSEA come from the germline V gene. CDR3 length equals 14 residues. DNA of the CDR3: TGCAGCGTAACCGGGACAGGGGACTACACTGAAGCTTTCTTT. Its translation is CSVTGTGDYTEAFF.

J is TRBJ2-2 and V is TRBV27; 8 bases agree with TRBD1. CDR1 MNHEY and CDR2 SMNVEV come from the germline V gene (reference sequence). With V trimmed by 5 bases and J by 3 bases, 8 bases remained unmatched. The CDR3 sequence is 16 residues long. As DNA, the CDR3 is TGTGCCAGCAGTCCCAACCAGGGGGCTTACACCGGGGAGCTGTTTTTT. Encoded protein: CASSPNQGAYTGELFF.

V usage is TRBV27 and J usage is TRBJ2-7; 9 positions match TRBD1. There are 15 residues in the CDR3. The germline V gene encodes CDR1 MNHEY and CDR2 SMNVEV (reference sequence). V trimming: 8 bases; J trimming: 4 bases; junction bases outside the gene matches: 12. The CDR3 DNA reads as TGTGCCAGCTGGAACCCGGGACAGGGACGGTACGAGCAGTACTTC. Amino acids: CASWNPGQGRYEQYF.

The chain uses TRBV5-1 and TRBJ1-4; tentative D call: TRBD1 (5 bases). The CDR3 is made up of 14 amino acids. Trimming stripped 4 bases from V and 0 bases from J, with 7 bases between. Per the germline V gene, CDR1 is SGHRS and CDR2 is YFSETQ. This CDR3 reads CASSPGSTNEKLFF. CDR3 nucleotide sequence: TGCGCCAGCAGCCCAGGGTCAACTAATGAAAAACTGTTTTTT. Combining the CDR3 with reference TRBV5-1 and TRBJ1-4 gives the whole variable domain KAGVTQTPRYLIKTRGQQVTLSCSPISGHRSVSWYQQTPGQGLQFLFEYFSETQRNKGNFPGRFSGRQFSNSRSEMNVSTLELGDSALYLCASSPGSTNEKLFFGSGTQLSVL.

The gene calls are TRBV6-6 and TRBJ2-6; a possible D gene is TRBD2 (5 bases). The germline V and J ends were trimmed by 7 bases and 1 base, with 11 bases remaining between them. The CDR3 contains 15 residues. Germline V gene lookup returns CDR1 MNHNY and CDR2 SVGAGI (reference sequence). The DNA for the CDR3 is TGTGCCAGCACCTTCCGAGGGTCTGGGGCCAACGTCCTGACTTTC. Protein: CASTFRGSGANVLTF.

This clone showed up just a few times. The chain is built from TRBV10-3 and TRBJ1-1; D perhaps matches TRBD1 (6 bases). This CDR3 contains 13 residues. V dropped 4 bases and J dropped 3 bases, with 9 bases sitting between them. From germline, CDR1 is ENHRY and CDR2 SYGVKD. DNA for the CDR3: TGTGCCATCAGTGTACAGGGCGACACTGAAGCTTTCTTT. It translates to CAISVQGDTEAFF.

The V gene is TRBV11-2, the J gene TRBJ2-1; 10 bases agree with TRBD2. The CDR3 runs 16 residues. Germline loops: CDR1 SGHAT, CDR2 FQNNGV. With V trimmed by 0 bases and J by 4 bases, 3 bases remained unmatched. Here the CDR3 reads CASSLDLAGVYNEQFF. The CDR3 DNA follows: TGTGCCAGCAGCTTAGATCTAGCGGGGGTTTACAATGAGCAGTTCTTC.

This chain connects TRBV7-8 to TRBJ1-2; 7 bases map to TRBD1. Trimming at V came to 6 bases and at J to 5 bases, leaving 18 bases not matched to a gene. The CDR3 is 17 amino acids. Germline V gene sequence: CDR1 SGHVS, CDR2 FQNEAQ. The CDR3 DNA reads as TGTGCCAGCAGACCCACAGGGGCATTTTCAAGTTTTTATGGCTACACCTTC. It encodes CASRPTGAFSSFYGYTF. Supplemented by reference TRBV7-8 and TRBJ1-2, the full variable domain reads GAGVSQSPRYKVAKRGQDVALRCDPISGHVSLFWYQQALGQGPEFLTYFQNEAQLDKSGLPSDRFFAERPEGSVSTLKIQRTQQEDSAVYLCASRPTGAFSSFYGYTFGSGTRLTVV.

The chain joins TRBV6-5 to TRBJ2-3, with TRBD2 matching 9 bases. The germline V gene has CDR1 MNHEY and CDR2 SVGAGI. Trimming took 6 bases from V and 2 from J; bases not matched to a gene: 3. CDR3 size: 14 residues. The CDR3 loop reads CASSKGLATDTQYF. The CDR3 region has the DNA TGTGCCAGCAGCAAGGGACTAGCCACAGATACGCAGTATTTT.

A few counts support this clone. The chain couples TRBV15 to TRBJ2-2; D ambiguous. This CDR3 spans 13 amino acids. Germline V gene lookup returns CDR1 LNHNV and CDR2 YYDKDF (reference sequence). The V end lost 6 bases, the J end lost 6 bases, and 11 bases lay between the germline ends. CDR3 amino acids: CATSFGVSGELFF. The DNA for the CDR3 is TGTGCCACCAGTTTCGGAGTTTCCGGGGAGCTGTTTTTT.

The chain is built from TRBV13 and TRBJ2-3, with 15 bases fitting TRBD2. V trimming: 4 bases; J trimming: 3 bases; junction bases outside the gene matches: 8. Germline V gives CDR1 PRHDT, CDR2 FYEKMQ (reference sequence). This CDR3 has 18 amino acids. The CDR3 sequence: CASSSGLAGGKRTDTQYF. Written as DNA, the CDR3 is TGTGCCAGCAGCTCTGGACTAGCGGGGGGGAAGCGGACAGATACGCAGTATTTT.

The chain couples TRBV7-7 to TRBJ2-5, with TRBD2 matching over 11 bases. CDR1 is SSHAT and CDR2 is FNYEAQ in the germline V gene (reference sequence). This CDR3 has 15 amino acids. Losses at the gene ends were 4 bases for V and 5 bases for J; bases not matched to a gene: 6. The CDR3 loop is CASSSSGGLPETQYF. The CDR3 DNA sequence: TGTGCCAGCAGCTCTAGCGGGGGGCTCCCGGAGACCCAGTACTTC.